This T cell receptor beta chain is from a study of shared clonotypes between healthy human individuals. The trim removed 4 bases at V and 2 bases at J, leaving 6 bases unmatched. Germline CDR1 SGHRS, CDR2 YFSETQ. This CDR3 spans 14 amino acids. Assay used: immunoSEQ multiplex PCR; TCRdb lists only in-frame clones, some missing. The repertoire holds millions of clones, with approximately 93% as singletons. The receptor comes from a man between 18 and 35 years old in good health. Some clones in this sample may be carry-over from other donors' samples. Material for sequencing was naive CD4+ T cells from PBMCs. Subset denoted: CD45RA+ positively selected. The V gene is TRBV5-1, the J gene TRBJ2-7; TRBD1 agrees at 7 bases. For the CDR3, the DNA is TGCGCCAGCAGCCCGCTGACAGGGACCTACGAGCAGTACTTC. Translating it yields CASSPLTGTYEQYF.